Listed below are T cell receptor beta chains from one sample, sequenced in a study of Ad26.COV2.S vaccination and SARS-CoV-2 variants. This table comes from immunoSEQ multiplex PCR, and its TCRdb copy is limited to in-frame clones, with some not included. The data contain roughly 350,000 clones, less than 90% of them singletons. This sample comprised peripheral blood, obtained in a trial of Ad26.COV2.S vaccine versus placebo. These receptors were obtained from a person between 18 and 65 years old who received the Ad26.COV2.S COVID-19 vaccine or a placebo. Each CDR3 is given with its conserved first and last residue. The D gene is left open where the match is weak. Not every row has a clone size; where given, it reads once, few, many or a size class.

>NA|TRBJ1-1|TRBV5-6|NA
CASSSDIQNTEAFF
TGTGCCAGCAGCTCGGACATACAGAACACTGAAGCTTTCTTT
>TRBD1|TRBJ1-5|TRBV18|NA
CASSPVDRGISNQPQHF
TGTGCCAGCTCACCAGTGGACAGGGGAATTAGCAATCAGCCCCAGCATTTT
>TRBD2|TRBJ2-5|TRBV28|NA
CASSSFGGQETQYF
TGTGCCAGCAGCTCCTTCGGGGGGCAAGAGACCCAGTACTTC
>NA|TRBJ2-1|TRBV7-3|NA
CASSQDQNQFF
TGTGCCAGCAGCCAAGACCAGAATCAGTTCTTC
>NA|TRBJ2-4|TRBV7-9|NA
CASSQGPEDLAKNIQYF
TGTGCCAGCAGCCAGGGACCCGAGGACCTAGCCAAAAACATTCAGTACTTC
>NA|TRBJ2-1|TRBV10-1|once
CASTLRHNEQFF
TGCGCCAGCACCCTCAGACATAATGAGCAGTTCTTC
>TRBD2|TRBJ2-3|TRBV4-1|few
CASRGSSGALDTDTQYF
TGCGCCAGCAGGGGGTCGAGCGGGGCGCTCGACACAGATACGCAGTATTTT
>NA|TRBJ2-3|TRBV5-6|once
CASSLYWATNTDTQYF
TGTGCCAGCAGCTTGTATTGGGCCACTAACACAGATACGCAGTATTTT
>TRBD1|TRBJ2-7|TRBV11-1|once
CASSVAVPGTGQNEQYF
TGTGCCAGCAGCGTAGCAGTACCCGGGACAGGGCAAAACGAGCAGTACTTC
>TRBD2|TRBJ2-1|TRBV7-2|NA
CASSFGTSGDPYVQFF
TGTGCCAGCAGCTTCGGGACTAGCGGGGACCCTTACGTGCAGTTCTTC
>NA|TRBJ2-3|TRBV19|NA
CASSDDRRSSTDTQYF
TGTGCCAGTAGTGACGACAGGCGCTCTAGCACAGATACGCAGTATTTT
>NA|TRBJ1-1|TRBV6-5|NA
CASSRSGTMNTEAFF
TGTGCCAGCAGTAGGAGTGGTACCATGAACACTGAAGCTTTCTTT
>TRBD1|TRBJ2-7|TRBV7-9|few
CASSPRDRTYEQYF
TGTGCCAGCAGCCCCCGGGACAGAACCTACGAGCAGTACTTC
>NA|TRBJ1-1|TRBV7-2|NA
CASSLQPGNTEAFF
TGTGCCAGCAGCTTGCAGCCGGGGAACACTGAAGCTTTCTTT
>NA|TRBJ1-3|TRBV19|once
CASMRRTTNSGNTIYF
TGTGCCAGTATGCGGCGGACAACCAACTCTGGAAACACCATATATTTT
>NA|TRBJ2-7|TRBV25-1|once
CASSSSRTGYEQYF
TGTGCCAGCAGTTCAAGCCGGACGGGGTACGAGCAGTACTTC
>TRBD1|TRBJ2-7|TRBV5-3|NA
CARSSTRGDRRSEQYF
TGTGCCAGAAGCTCCACGAGGGGGGACAGGAGGAGCGAGCAGTACTTC
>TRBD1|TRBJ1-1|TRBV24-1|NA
CATSDFPSKGATEAFF
TGTGCCACCAGTGATTTCCCATCAAAGGGGGCAACAGAAGCTTTCTTT
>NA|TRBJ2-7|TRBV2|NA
CASSPSELIGEQYF
TGTGCCAGCAGTCCGAGTGAACTAATCGGCGAGCAGTACTTC
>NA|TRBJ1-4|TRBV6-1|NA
CASSEQGRPNEKLFF
TGTGCCAGCAGTGAACAGGGTCGCCCTAATGAAAAACTGTTTTTT
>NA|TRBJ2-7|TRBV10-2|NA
CASKRGASYEQYF
TGCGCCAGCAAAAGAGGAGCCTCCTACGAGCAGTACTTC
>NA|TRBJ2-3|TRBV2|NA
CASSDRGRTDTQYF
TGTGCCAGCAGTGATCGTGGGCGCACAGATACGCAGTATTTT
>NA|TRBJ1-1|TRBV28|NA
CASSPPEIMNTEAFF
TGTGCCAGCAGCCCCCCGGAGATCATGAACACTGAAGCTTTCTTT
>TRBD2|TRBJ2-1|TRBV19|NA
CASYHGGGRFPKQFF
TGTGCCAGTTACCACGGCGGGGGGCGATTCCCTAAGCAGTTCTTC